This passage covers 5 T cell receptor beta chains from one sample sequenced in a study of radiotherapy plus CTLA-4 blockade in lung cancer. Some clones are missing from TCRdb's copy, which holds only in-frame ones; the method was immunoSEQ multiplex PCR. The sample lists 70,000 to 95,000 clones, over 80% occurring once. The sample was peripheral blood, taken from a patient treated with radiotherapy plus ipilimumab. All receptors come from a human donor with non-small cell lung cancer that progressed on radiotherapy plus ipilimumab.

The chain is built from TRBV19 and TRBJ2-7; TRBD1 matches at 11 bases. The V segment lost 3 bases and the J segment 4 bases; nucleotides outside the gene matches: 2. The CDR3 is made up of 14 amino acids. CDR1 and CDR2 from the germline V gene are LNHDA and SQIVND (reference sequence). CDR3 DNA sequence: TGTGCCAGTAGTATGGGGACAGGGGGATACGAGCAGTACTTC. Protein: CASSMGTGGYEQYF.

The CDR3 reads CASSLGKGFSYNEQFF. The CDR3 bases are TGTGCCAGCAGCTTGGGTAAAGGATTCTCCTACAATGAGCAGTTCTTC. The chain links TRBV5-4 to TRBJ2-1; no definite D call. V was pared by 0 bases and J by 0 bases, with 10 bases between. The CDR3 contains 16 residues. Germline V lookup: CDR1 SGHNT, CDR2 YYREEE (reference sequence).

This chain joins TRBV19 and TRBJ1-5; 7 nucleotides align to TRBD1. Germline values: CDR1 LNHDA, CDR2 SQIVND (reference sequence). Trimming took 7 bases from V and 2 from J; bases not matched to a gene: 11. The CDR3 has 16 amino acids. This chain's CDR3 is CASKPRQGAGNQPQHF. DNA for the CDR3: TGTGCCAGTAAACCGAGACAGGGCGCCGGCAATCAGCCCCAGCATTTT.

This CDR3 is CASRKSADTQYF. The CDR3 DNA follows: TGTGCCAGCAGGAAAAGCGCAGATACGCAGTATTTT. The V gene is TRBV6-1, the J gene TRBJ2-3; D remains unclear. V lost 6 bases and J 4 bases, leaving 8 bases between the germline ends. The germline gives CDR1 MNHNS, CDR2 SASEGT. This CDR3 region has 12 residues.

The chain employs TRBV6-5 and TRBJ1-1; D is undetermined. The CDR3 is made up of 13 amino acids. CDR1 and CDR2 (germline): MNHEY, SVGAGI. V was clipped by 2 bases and J by 4 bases, with 8 bases between them. The CDR3 spells CASSYGDSTEAFF. CDR3 bases: TGTGCCAGCAGTTACGGTGATAGCACTGAAGCTTTCTTT.